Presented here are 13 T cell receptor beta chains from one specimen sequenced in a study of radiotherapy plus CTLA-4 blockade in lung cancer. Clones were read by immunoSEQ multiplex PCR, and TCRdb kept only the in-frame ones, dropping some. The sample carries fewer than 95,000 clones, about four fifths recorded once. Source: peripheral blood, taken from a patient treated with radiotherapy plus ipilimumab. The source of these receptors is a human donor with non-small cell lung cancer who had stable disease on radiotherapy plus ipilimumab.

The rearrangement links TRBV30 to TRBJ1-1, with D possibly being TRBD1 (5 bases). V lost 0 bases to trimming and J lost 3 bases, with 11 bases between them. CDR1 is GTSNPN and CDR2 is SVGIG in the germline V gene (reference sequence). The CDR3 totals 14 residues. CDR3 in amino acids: CAWSVRRGDTEAFF. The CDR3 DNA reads TGTGCCTGGAGTGTACGTCGAGGGGACACTGAAGCTTTCTTT.

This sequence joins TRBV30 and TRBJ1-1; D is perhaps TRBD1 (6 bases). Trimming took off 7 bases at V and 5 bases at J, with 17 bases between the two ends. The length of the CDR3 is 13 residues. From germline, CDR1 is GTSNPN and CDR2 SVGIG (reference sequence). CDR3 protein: CALDGGARTEAFF. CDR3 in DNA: TGTGCCTTGGACGGGGGGGCTCGTACTGAAGCTTTCTTT.

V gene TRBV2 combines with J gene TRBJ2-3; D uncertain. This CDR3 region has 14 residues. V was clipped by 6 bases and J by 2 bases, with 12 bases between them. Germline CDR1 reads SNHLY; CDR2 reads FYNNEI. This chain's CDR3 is CASSASSATDTQYF. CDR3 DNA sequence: TGTGCCAGCAGCGCCTCCAGCGCCACAGATACGCAGTATTTT.

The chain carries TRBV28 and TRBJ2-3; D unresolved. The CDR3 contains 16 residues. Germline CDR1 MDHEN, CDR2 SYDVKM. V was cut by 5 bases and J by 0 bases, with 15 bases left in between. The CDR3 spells CASSPGSWLSTDTQYF. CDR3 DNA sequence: TGTGCCAGCAGTCCCGGTTCATGGCTTAGCACAGATACGCAGTATTTT.

The CDR3 DNA reads as TGTGCCAGCAGCTCGGACAGGGTCAATGGCTACACCTTC. Translated: CASSSDRVNGYTF. The gene calls are TRBV6-5 and TRBJ1-2; 8 bases agree with TRBD1. The CDR3 covers 13 residues. Germline assignment: CDR1 MNHEY and CDR2 SVGAGI. Trimming cost V 6 bases and J 6 bases; bases outside gene matches: 6.

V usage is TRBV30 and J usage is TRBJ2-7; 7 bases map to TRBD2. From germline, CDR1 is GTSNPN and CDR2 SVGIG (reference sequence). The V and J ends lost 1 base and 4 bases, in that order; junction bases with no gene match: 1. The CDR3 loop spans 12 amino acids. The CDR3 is CAWSAGGYEQYF. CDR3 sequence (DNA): TGTGCCTGGAGTGCCGGGGGGTACGAGCAGTACTTC.

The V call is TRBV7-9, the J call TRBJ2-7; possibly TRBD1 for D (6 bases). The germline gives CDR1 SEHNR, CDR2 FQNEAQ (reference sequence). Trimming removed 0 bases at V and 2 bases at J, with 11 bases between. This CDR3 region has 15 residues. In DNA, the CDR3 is TGTGCCAGCAGCTTAGCCGGGACACCGACCTACGAGCAGTACTTC. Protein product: CASSLAGTPTYEQYF.

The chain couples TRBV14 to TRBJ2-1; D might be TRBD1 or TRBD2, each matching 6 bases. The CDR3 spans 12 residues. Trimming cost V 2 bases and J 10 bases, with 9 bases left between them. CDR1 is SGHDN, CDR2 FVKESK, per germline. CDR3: CASSQRGVEQFF. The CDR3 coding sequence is TGTGCCAGCAGCCAAAGGGGGGTGGAGCAGTTCTTC.

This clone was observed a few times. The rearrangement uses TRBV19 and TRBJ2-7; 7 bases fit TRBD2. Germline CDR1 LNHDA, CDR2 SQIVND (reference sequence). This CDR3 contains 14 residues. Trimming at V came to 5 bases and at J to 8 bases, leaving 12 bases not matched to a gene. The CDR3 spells CASSPSGLEVKQYF. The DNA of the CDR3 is TGTGCCAGTAGTCCAAGCGGACTAGAAGTCAAGCAGTACTTC.

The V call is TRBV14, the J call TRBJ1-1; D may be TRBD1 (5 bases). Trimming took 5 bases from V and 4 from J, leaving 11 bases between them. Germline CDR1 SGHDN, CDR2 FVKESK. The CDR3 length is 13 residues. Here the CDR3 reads CASSSRGGTEAFF. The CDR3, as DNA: TGTGCCAGCAGCTCGCGTGGGGGCACTGAAGCTTTCTTT.

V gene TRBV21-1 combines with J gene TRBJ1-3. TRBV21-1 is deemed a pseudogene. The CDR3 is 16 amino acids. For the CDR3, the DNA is TGTGCCAGCAGCAAAGCATCGGGGTTCTCTGGAAACACCATATATTTT. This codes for CASSKASGFSGNTIYF.

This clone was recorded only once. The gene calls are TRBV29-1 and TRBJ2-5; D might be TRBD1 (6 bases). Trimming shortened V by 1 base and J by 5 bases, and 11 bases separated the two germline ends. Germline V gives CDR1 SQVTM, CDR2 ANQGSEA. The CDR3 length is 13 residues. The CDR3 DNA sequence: TGCAGCGTTGAAGTCATCAGGGGTGAGACCCAGTACTTC. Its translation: CSVEVIRGETQYF.

Written as DNA, the CDR3 is TGTGCCAGCAGCCAAGTTGACCCGCCGGGACTAGCGGGGGAAGAGACCCAGTACTTC. Protein product: CASSQVDPPGLAGEETQYF. J is TRBJ2-5 and V is TRBV4-2; the match to TRBD2 covers 14 bases. The CDR3 has 19 residues. Germline CDR1 reads LGHNA; CDR2 reads YNFKEQ. The ends lost 1 base at V and 3 bases at J; junction bases unmatched: 10.